A selection of T cell receptor beta chains follows, all from one sample in a study of immune cell composition in non-small cell lung cancer. Measured with immunoSEQ multiplex PCR; TCRdb has only the in-frame clones, and not every one. The table lists 3,500 to 4,500 clones, 70% to 85% of them singletons. Sequencing was performed on lung tumor tissue. These receptors originate from a human donor with non-small cell lung cancer. Both conserved end residues are part of each CDR3. The D gene is left open where the match is weak. The size field is filled for only some rows; it gives once, few, many or a size class.

v_call: TRBV6-5; d_call: .; clone_size: few; j_call: TRBJ1-1; cdr3_aa: CASSYRGPTEAFF; cdr3_nt: TGTGCCAGCAGTTACAGGGGACCCACTGAAGCTTTCTTT
v_call: TRBV6-1; d_call: .; clone_size: .; j_call: TRBJ1-4; cdr3_aa: CASSEPRGRGEKLFF; cdr3_nt: TGTGCCAGCAGTGAGCCTCGAGGAAGAGGGGAAAAACTGTTTTTT
v_call: TRBV9; d_call: TRBD2; clone_size: .; j_call: TRBJ2-2; cdr3_aa: CASSLRLAGAGELFF; cdr3_nt: TGTGCCAGCAGTCTCCGACTAGCGGGGGCCGGGGAGCTGTTTTTT
v_call: TRBV18; d_call: .; clone_size: .; j_call: TRBJ1-4; cdr3_aa: CASSSTSEKLFF; cdr3_nt: TGTGCCAGCTCAAGCACGAGTGAAAAACTGTTTTTT
v_call: TRBV28; d_call: .; clone_size: .; j_call: TRBJ1-6; cdr3_aa: CASSLPGDYNSPLHF; cdr3_nt: TGTGCCAGCAGTCTCCCAGGGGACTATAATTCACCCCTCCACTTT
v_call: TRBV4-3; d_call: TRBD2; clone_size: once; j_call: TRBJ2-7; cdr3_aa: CASSQGLAGGSHEQYF; cdr3_nt: TGCGCCAGCAGCCAAGGACTAGCGGGAGGTTCCCACGAGCAGTACTTC
v_call: TRBV28; d_call: TRBD2; clone_size: large; j_call: TRBJ2-7; cdr3_aa: CASSLLGGSLYEQYF; cdr3_nt: TGTGCCAGCAGCCTCCTGGGGGGGTCCCTGTACGAGCAGTACTTC
v_call: TRBV4-1; d_call: .; clone_size: .; j_call: TRBJ2-3; cdr3_aa: CASGTHTDTQYF; cdr3_nt: TGCGCCAGCGGGACCCACACAGATACGCAGTATTTT
v_call: TRBV28; d_call: TRBD1; clone_size: .; j_call: TRBJ2-3; cdr3_aa: CASSLGRGHEDTQYF; cdr3_nt: TGTGCCAGCAGTTTGGGCAGGGGGCATGAAGATACGCAGTATTTT
v_call: TRBV5-4; d_call: TRBD2; clone_size: .; j_call: TRBJ2-5; cdr3_aa: CASSLASGGARETQYF; cdr3_nt: TGTGCCAGCAGCTTGGCTAGCGGGGGGGCCCGTGAGACCCAGTACTTC
v_call: TRBV27; d_call: TRBD1; clone_size: .; j_call: TRBJ2-1; cdr3_aa: CASSLSTGYYNEQFF; cdr3_nt: TGTGCCAGCAGTTTATCGACAGGGTACTACAATGAGCAGTTCTTC
v_call: TRBV28; d_call: .; clone_size: few; j_call: TRBJ2-3; cdr3_aa: CASSLSATLTDTQYF; cdr3_nt: TGTGCCAGCAGTTTATCGGCAACCCTCACAGATACGCAGTATTTT
v_call: TRBV7-2; d_call: TRBD2; clone_size: .; j_call: TRBJ2-7; cdr3_aa: CASSLGSAGGRYEQYF; cdr3_nt: TGTGCCAGCAGCTTAGGTTCTGCGGGGGGGAGGTACGAGCAGTACTTC
v_call: TRBV27; d_call: .; clone_size: once; j_call: TRBJ2-5; cdr3_aa: CASSAMGGLSVTYQETQYF; cdr3_nt: TGTGCCAGCAGTGCGATGGGGGGTTTAAGTGTTACGTACCAAGAGACCCAGTACTTC
v_call: TRBV2; d_call: TRBD1; clone_size: .; j_call: TRBJ2-1; cdr3_aa: CASKNRGFNEQFF; cdr3_nt: TGTGCCAGCAAGAACAGGGGGTTCAATGAGCAGTTCTTC
v_call: TRBV4-1; d_call: TRBD2; clone_size: .; j_call: TRBJ2-5; cdr3_aa: CASSPLRAGGPETQYF; cdr3_nt: TGCGCCAGCAGCCCCTTGAGGGCGGGGGGGCCGGAGACCCAGTACTTC
v_call: TRBV1; d_call: .; clone_size: .; j_call: TRBJ2-4; cdr3_aa: CTSSPRVGRAKNIQYF; cdr3_nt: TGCACCAGCAGCCCACGGGTTGGGAGGGCCAAAAACATTCAGTACTTC
v_call: TRBV18; d_call: .; clone_size: few; j_call: TRBJ2-1; cdr3_aa: CASSPTGFYNEQFF; cdr3_nt: TGTGCCAGCTCACCAACGGGGTTCTACAATGAGCAGTTCTTC
v_call: TRBV4-3; d_call: .; clone_size: .; j_call: TRBJ2-2; cdr3_aa: CASSQDYSVRVLNTGELFF; cdr3_nt: TGCGCCAGCAGCCAAGATTACAGTGTGCGGGTACTGAACACCGGGGAGTTGTTTTTT
v_call: TRBV12-5; d_call: TRBD2; clone_size: .; j_call: TRBJ2-1; cdr3_aa: CASGTDSGTWEQFF; cdr3_nt: TGTGCTAGTGGTACAGATAGCGGGACCTGGGAGCAGTTCTTC
v_call: TRBV7-6; d_call: TRBD1; clone_size: few; j_call: TRBJ2-2; cdr3_aa: CASSLRVGQGRSGELFF; cdr3_nt: TGTGCCAGCAGCTTAAGGGTCGGACAGGGCAGATCCGGGGAGCTGTTTTTT
v_call: TRBV5-4; d_call: TRBD2; clone_size: .; j_call: TRBJ2-1; cdr3_aa: CASSFPRGDSYNEQFF; cdr3_nt: TGTGCCAGCAGCTTCCCGCGGGGGGACTCCTACAATGAGCAGTTCTTC
v_call: TRBV7-9; d_call: TRBD2; clone_size: .; j_call: TRBJ2-5; cdr3_aa: CASSLVSGGPYQETQYF; cdr3_nt: TGTGCCAGCAGCTTAGTTAGCGGGGGCCCTTACCAAGAGACCCAGTACTTC
v_call: TRBV7-9; d_call: .; clone_size: .; j_call: TRBJ2-7; cdr3_aa: CASSDSGFAAYEQYF; cdr3_nt: TGTGCCAGCAGCGACTCGGGTTTTGCAGCCTACGAGCAGTACTTC
v_call: TRBV19; d_call: TRBD1; clone_size: .; j_call: TRBJ1-5; cdr3_aa: CASSIRGSYQPQHF; cdr3_nt: TGTGCCAGTAGTATCAGGGGGTCGTATCAGCCCCAGCATTTT
v_call: TRBV7-9; d_call: TRBD2; clone_size: .; j_call: TRBJ2-7; cdr3_aa: CASSLVLAGDEQYF; cdr3_nt: TGTGCCAGCAGCTTAGTCCTAGCGGGAGACGAGCAGTACTTC
v_call: TRBV28; d_call: .; clone_size: once; j_call: TRBJ2-1; cdr3_aa: CASSSILPRKGVF; cdr3_nt: TGTGCCAGCAGTTCGATACTTCCTCGGAAGGGGGTCTTC
v_call: TRBV28; d_call: .; clone_size: .; j_call: TRBJ1-6; cdr3_aa: CASLLQRPIGRASSPLHF; cdr3_nt: TGTGCCAGCCTTCTACAACGACCAATAGGGAGGGCAAGCTCACCCCTCCACTTT
v_call: TRBV15; d_call: TRBD1; clone_size: .; j_call: TRBJ2-3; cdr3_aa: CATSIPRTGRTDTQYF; cdr3_nt: TGTGCCACCAGCATACCCAGGACAGGTCGCACAGATACGCAGTATTTT
v_call: TRBV7-2; d_call: TRBD2; clone_size: .; j_call: TRBJ2-1; cdr3_aa: CASSSEAGEAYNEQFF; cdr3_nt: TGTGCCAGCAGCTCGGAAGCGGGAGAAGCCTACAATGAGCAGTTCTTC
v_call: TRBV29-1; d_call: TRBD1; clone_size: .; j_call: TRBJ2-5; cdr3_aa: CSVERQGAASGETQYF; cdr3_nt: TGCAGCGTTGAGCGGCAGGGGGCAGCGTCAGGGGAGACCCAGTACTTC
v_call: TRBV4-2; d_call: .; clone_size: .; j_call: TRBJ1-5; cdr3_aa: CASSQEQGAQPQHF; cdr3_nt: TGTGCCAGCAGCCAAGAACAAGGTGCTCAGCCCCAGCATTTT
v_call: TRBV10-3; d_call: .; clone_size: few; j_call: TRBJ2-5; cdr3_aa: CATAGAAVQETQYF; cdr3_nt: TGTGCCACCGCCGGCGCGGCAGTGCAAGAGACCCAGTACTTC
v_call: TRBV18; d_call: TRBD1; clone_size: few; j_call: TRBJ2-1; cdr3_aa: CASSPGQGINEQFF; cdr3_nt: TGTGCCAGCTCACCGGGACAGGGGATTAATGAGCAGTTCTTC
v_call: TRBV2; d_call: .; clone_size: once; j_call: TRBJ2-5; cdr3_aa: CASSDDRKETQYF; cdr3_nt: TGTGCCAGCAGTGATGACAGAAAAGAGACCCAGTACTTC
v_call: TRBV28; d_call: .; clone_size: .; j_call: TRBJ1-1; cdr3_aa: CASIQDTRRAFF; cdr3_nt: TGTGCCAGCATCCAGGACACCCGCCGAGCTTTCTTT
v_call: TRBV30; d_call: .; clone_size: .; j_call: TRBJ1-3; cdr3_aa: CAWIDRAPMSSGNTIYF; cdr3_nt: TGTGCCTGGATCGACCGGGCTCCAATGAGCTCTGGAAACACCATATATTTT
v_call: TRBV7-3; d_call: .; clone_size: .; j_call: TRBJ2-7; cdr3_aa: CASSYTRDEQYF; cdr3_nt: TGTGCCAGCAGTTATACGAGGGACGAGCAGTACTTC
v_call: TRBV18; d_call: TRBD1; clone_size: .; j_call: TRBJ1-2; cdr3_aa: CASSPSTDRGVDGYTF; cdr3_nt: TGTGCCAGCTCACCATCAACGGACAGGGGTGTTGATGGCTACACCTTC
v_call: TRBV18; d_call: .; clone_size: .; j_call: TRBJ1-1; cdr3_aa: CASSPNGQTEAFF; cdr3_nt: TGTGCCAGCTCACCTAACGGTCAGACTGAAGCTTTCTTT
v_call: TRBV4-2; d_call: TRBD1; clone_size: once; j_call: TRBJ1-4; cdr3_aa: CASSQTDRATNEKLFF; cdr3_nt: TGTGCCAGCAGCCAGACAGACAGGGCAACTAATGAAAAACTGTTTTTT
v_call: TRBV30; d_call: .; clone_size: .; j_call: TRBJ1-4; cdr3_aa: CAWSVTGSGWEKLFF; cdr3_nt: TGTGCCTGGAGCGTCACAGGGTCGGGATGGGAAAAACTGTTTTTT
v_call: TRBV7-2; d_call: TRBD2; clone_size: .; j_call: TRBJ2-3; cdr3_aa: CASSQSGGAGTDTQYF; cdr3_nt: TGTGCCAGCAGCCAAAGCGGGGGGGCCGGCACAGATACGCAGTATTTT
v_call: TRBV11-3; d_call: TRBD2; clone_size: .; j_call: TRBJ2-1; cdr3_aa: CASSLGSGGPDEQFF; cdr3_nt: TGTGCCAGCAGCTTAGGGTCGGGGGGGCCTGATGAGCAGTTCTTC
v_call: TRBV4-3; d_call: .; clone_size: .; j_call: TRBJ2-5; cdr3_aa: CASSQESGSETQYF; cdr3_nt: TGCGCCAGCAGCCAAGAATCAGGGTCAGAGACCCAGTACTTC